The clone carrying this T cell receptor (beta chain) is a singleton in its sample. The data belong to a study of shared clonotypes between healthy human individuals. The CDR3 totals 15 residues. Germline CDR1 reads MDHEN; CDR2 reads SYDVKM. V was cut by 6 bases and J by 0 bases, with 9 bases left in between. Here immunoSEQ multiplex PCR was the method, and the copy in TCRdb shows in-frame clones only, minus some. The table includes around 1,000,000 clones, 60% to 85% detected once. The sequence derives from a man aged 18 to 30 in good health. Some clones in this sample may be carry-over from other donors' samples. The chain combines TRBV28 with TRBJ1-6; D gene uncertain. Material: memory CD4+ T cells from PBMCs. Subset: CD45RA-negative fraction. The CDR3 here is CASSPGGSYNSPLHF. CDR3 in DNA: TGTGCCAGCAGCCCCGGTGGCTCCTATAATTCACCCCTCCACTTT.